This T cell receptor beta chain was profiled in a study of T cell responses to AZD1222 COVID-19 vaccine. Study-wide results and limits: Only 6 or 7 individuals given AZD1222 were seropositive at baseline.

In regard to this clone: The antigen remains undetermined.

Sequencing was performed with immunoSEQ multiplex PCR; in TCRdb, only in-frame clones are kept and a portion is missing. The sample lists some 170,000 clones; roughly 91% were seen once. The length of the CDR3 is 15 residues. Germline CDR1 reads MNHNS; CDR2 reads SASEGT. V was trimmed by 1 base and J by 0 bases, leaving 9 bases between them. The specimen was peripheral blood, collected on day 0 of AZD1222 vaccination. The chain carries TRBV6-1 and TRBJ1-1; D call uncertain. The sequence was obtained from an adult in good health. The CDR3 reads CASSEGAGVNTEAFF. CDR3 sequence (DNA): TGTGCCAGCAGTGAAGGGGCTGGGGTGAACACTGAAGCTTTCTTT.